The clone carrying this T cell receptor (beta chain) was counted only a few times. Its matching antigen is unknown. The sample comes from a study of response to subunit inactivated influenza vaccine. Study findings and constraints: Researchers suggested that each seasonal influenza vaccination recruits few new T cells.

TCRdb processed the RT-PCR reads anew with MiXCR; each CDR3 protein has one entry. The sample contains around 750,000 distinct CDR3 sequences, over 20% of which appear only once. Germline CDR1 reads SEHNR; CDR2 reads FQNEAQ (reference sequence). The V gene lost 5 bases and the J gene lost 1 base, with 11 bases spanning the gap. The CDR3 runs to 14 residues. The source of this sequence is a man over 45 who received an inactivated influenza vaccine. The sample consisted of PBMCs from blood, taken approximately 5 days after vaccination. V usage is TRBV7-9 and J usage is TRBJ1-1; perhaps TRBD1 as D (5 bases). Here the CDR3 reads CASSPWQGNTEAFF. The CDR3 DNA reads as TGTGCCAGCAGCCCATGGCAGGGGAACACTGAAGCTTTCTTT.